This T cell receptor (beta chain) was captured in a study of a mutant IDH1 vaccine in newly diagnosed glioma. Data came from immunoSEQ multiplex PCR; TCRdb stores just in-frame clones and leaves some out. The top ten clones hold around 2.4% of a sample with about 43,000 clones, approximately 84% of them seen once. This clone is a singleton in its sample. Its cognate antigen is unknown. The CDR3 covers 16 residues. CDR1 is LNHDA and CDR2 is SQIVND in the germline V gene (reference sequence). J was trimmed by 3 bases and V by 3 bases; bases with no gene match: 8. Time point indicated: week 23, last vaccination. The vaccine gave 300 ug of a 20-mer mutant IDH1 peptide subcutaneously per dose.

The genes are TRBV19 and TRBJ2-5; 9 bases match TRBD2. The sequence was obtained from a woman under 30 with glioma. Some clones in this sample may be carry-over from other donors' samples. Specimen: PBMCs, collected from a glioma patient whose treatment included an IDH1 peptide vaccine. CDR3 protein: CASSMAPLAGEETQYF. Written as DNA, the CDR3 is TGTGCCAGTAGTATGGCCCCATTAGCGGGGGAAGAGACCCAGTACTTC.